This T cell receptor beta chain was obtained from a study of T cell repertoires in cytomegalovirus infection. In the study overall: Peptides in the study included HLA-C-restricted and HLA-B-restricted CMV epitopes. Shared public TCR beta signatures pointed to both CMV infection and a matching HLA type.

Study observations and caveats: Clonotype analysis showed dominance of the ex vivo response by HLA-C-restricted CMV-specific TCR beta clonotypes.

This clonotype has a count of ten or more. Its specificity is not known. The CDR3 sequence is 16 residues long. Germline CDR1 reads SGHVS; CDR2 reads FNYEAQ. V lost 3 bases to trimming and J lost 9 bases; unmatched junction nucleotides: 9. One entry per CDR3 protein results from TCRdb running MiXCR on the reads. The sample has hundreds of thousands of distinct CDR3 sequences; around 30% are singletons. This sequence was found in a human donor in good health (CMV status not recorded). Some clones in this sample may be carry-over from other donors' samples. J is TRBJ2-1 and V is TRBV7-6, with 12 bases matching TRBD2. Here the sequenced sample was cultured CD8+ T cells from PBMCs, taken from culture after CMV antigen stimulation. The CDR3 nucleotides are TGTGCCAGCAGCTTCCTAGCGGGGGGGCGACTGGGTGAGCAGTTCTTC. Translating it yields CASSFLAGGRLGEQFF.